This TCR beta chain was identified in a study of blood T cells in healthy people across ages. Whole-study context: Researchers report that template switching captured about one barcoded beta molecule per two T cells.

Regarding this clonotype: The antigen is unknown.

A second PCR of roughly 7 to 11 cycles used a sample-barcoded 5' primer and a J-beta primer mix. From the 5' RACE reads, TCRdb called clonotypes with MiXCR, one entry per CDR3 protein. Of 700,000 to 950,000 distinct CDR3 sequences listed, about 42% are singletons. Regarding the study as a whole: CMV status of donors was unknown, possibly confounding expanded clonotype changes.

The sample taken for sequencing was blood. This TCR came from a woman aged 60-75 years in good health.

The CDR3 DNA reads TGTGCCAGCAGCCAAGATGGGCACGACTATGGCTACACCTTC. Translation gives CASSQDGHDYGYTF. The chain uses TRBV14 and TRBJ1-2; D remains unclear. The CDR3 runs 14 residues. The V gene's germline CDR1 is SGHDN and CDR2 FVKESK. Trimming pared 0 bases from V and 3 bases from J, leaving 8 bases between.